The subject of this entry is one TCR beta chain. Methods used by the authors: It was from reference gene primer amplification that nucleated cell counts were estimated. Assay used: immunoSEQ multiplex PCR; TCRdb lists only in-frame clones, some missing. V, J and clone size were drawn from that table, and D and trimming were deduced from the DNA. The table lists some 250,000 clones, more than 85% of them singletons. The data belong to a study of blood T cell repertoires in COVID-19. This study enrolled people aged about 18 to 90 from under 25 US geographic areas. Cohort placement rested on clinical history that participants reported themselves. CDR3 length equals 16 residues. Germline-derived CDR1 and CDR2 are WSHSY and SAAADI. Trimming pared 5 bases from V and 1 base from J, leaving 15 bases between.

The receptor's source is a man aged 40-50 years who had recovered from COVID-19. The chain couples TRBV10-2 to TRBJ1-5; the D gene is possibly TRBD1 (6 bases). The specimen was PBMCs or T cells enriched from blood (not recorded which). The CDR3 reads CASSKNGQLSNQPQHF. The CDR3 bases are TGCGCCAGCAGTAAGAACGGACAGCTAAGCAATCAGCCCCAGCATTTT.